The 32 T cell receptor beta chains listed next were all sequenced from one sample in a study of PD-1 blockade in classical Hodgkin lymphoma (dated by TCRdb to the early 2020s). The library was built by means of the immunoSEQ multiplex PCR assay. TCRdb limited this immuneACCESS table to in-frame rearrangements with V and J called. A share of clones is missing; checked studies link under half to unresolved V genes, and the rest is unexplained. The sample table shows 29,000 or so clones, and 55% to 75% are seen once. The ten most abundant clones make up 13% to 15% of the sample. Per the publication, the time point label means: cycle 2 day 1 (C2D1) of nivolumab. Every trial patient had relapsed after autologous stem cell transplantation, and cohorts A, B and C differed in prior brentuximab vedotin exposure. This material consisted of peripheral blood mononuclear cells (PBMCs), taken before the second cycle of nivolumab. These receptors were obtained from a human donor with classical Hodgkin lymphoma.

CDR3 loop: CASKNPRATEAFF. CDR3 nucleotides: TGTGCCAGCAAAAACCCCAGGGCCACTGAAGCTTTCTTT. V usage is TRBV7-2 and J usage is TRBJ1-1, with D perhaps TRBD1 (5 bases). The CDR3 has 13 amino acids. Germline V gene lookup returns CDR1 SGHTA and CDR2 FQGNSA. Trimming took off 7 bases at V and 4 bases at J, with 13 bases between the two ends.

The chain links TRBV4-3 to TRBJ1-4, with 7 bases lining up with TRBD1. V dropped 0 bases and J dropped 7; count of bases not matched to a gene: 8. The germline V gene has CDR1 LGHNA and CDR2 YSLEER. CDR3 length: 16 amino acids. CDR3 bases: TGCGCCAGCAGCCAAGAGGGTGACAACAGGGGTGAAAAACTGTTTTTT. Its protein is CASSQEGDNRGEKLFF.

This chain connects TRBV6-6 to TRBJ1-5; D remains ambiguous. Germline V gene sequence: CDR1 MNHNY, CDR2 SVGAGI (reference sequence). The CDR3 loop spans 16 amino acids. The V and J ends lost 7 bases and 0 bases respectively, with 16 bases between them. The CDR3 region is CASNRKGSYSNQPQHF. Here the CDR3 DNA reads TGTGCCAGCAACCGAAAAGGGAGTTATAGCAATCAGCCCCAGCATTTT.

CDR3 nucleotide sequence: TGTGCCAGCAGTGTCTCAGGCGCCTACGAGCAGTACTTC. It translates to CASSVSGAYEQYF. The chain carries TRBV2 and TRBJ2-7; D not certain. This CDR3 has 13 residues. V was pared by 4 bases and J by 2 bases, with 9 bases between. Germline CDR1 SNHLY, CDR2 FYNNEI.

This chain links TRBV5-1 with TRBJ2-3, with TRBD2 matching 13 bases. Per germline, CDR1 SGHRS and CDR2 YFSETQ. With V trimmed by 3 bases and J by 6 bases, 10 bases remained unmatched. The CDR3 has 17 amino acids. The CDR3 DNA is TGCGCCAGCAGCTACACTGGACTAGCGGGGGAATGGGATACGCAGTATTTT. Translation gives CASSYTGLAGEWDTQYF.

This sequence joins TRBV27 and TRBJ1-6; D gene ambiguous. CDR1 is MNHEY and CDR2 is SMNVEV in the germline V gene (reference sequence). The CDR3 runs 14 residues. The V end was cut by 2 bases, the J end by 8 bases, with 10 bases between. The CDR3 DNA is TGTGCCAGCAGTTTAGGAGGGTATGATTCACCCCTCCACTTT. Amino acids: CASSLGGYDSPLHF.

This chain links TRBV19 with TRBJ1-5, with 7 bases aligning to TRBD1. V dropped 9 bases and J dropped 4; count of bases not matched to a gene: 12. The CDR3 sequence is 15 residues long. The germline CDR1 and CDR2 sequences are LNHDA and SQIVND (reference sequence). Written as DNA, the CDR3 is TGTGCCAGCCTAGTAACAGGGGAGGGGAATCAGCCCCAGCATTTT. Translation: CASLVTGEGNQPQHF.

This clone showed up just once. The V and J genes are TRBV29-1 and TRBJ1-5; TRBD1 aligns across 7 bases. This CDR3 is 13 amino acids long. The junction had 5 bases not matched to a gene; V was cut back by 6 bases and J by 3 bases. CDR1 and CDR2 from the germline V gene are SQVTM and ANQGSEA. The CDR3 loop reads CSVSRGYNQPQHF. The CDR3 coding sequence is TGCAGCGTAAGCAGGGGGTACAATCAGCCCCAGCATTTT.

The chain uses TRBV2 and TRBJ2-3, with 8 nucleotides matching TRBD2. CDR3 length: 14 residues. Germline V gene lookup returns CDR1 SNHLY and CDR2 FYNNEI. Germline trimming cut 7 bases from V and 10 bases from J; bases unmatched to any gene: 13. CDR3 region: CASTPSGGPRPQYF. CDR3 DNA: TGTGCCAGCACTCCGAGCGGGGGTCCCCGGCCGCAGTATTTT.

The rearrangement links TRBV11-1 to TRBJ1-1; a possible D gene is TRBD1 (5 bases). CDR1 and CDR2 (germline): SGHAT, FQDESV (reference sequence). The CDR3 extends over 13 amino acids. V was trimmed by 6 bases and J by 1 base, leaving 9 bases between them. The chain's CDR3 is CASSRDQNTEAFF. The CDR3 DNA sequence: TGTGCCAGCAGTCGGGACCAGAACACTGAAGCTTTCTTT.

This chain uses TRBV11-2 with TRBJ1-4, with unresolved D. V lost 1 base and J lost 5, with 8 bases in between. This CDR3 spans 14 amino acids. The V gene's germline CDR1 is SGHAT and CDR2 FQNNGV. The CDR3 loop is CASSLGRHNEKLFF. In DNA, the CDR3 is TGTGCCAGCAGCTTAGGCAGACACAATGAAAAACTGTTTTTT. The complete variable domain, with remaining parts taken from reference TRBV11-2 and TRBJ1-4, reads EAGVAQSPRYKIIEKRQSVAFWCNPISGHATLYWYQQILGQGPKLLIQFQNNGVVDDSQLPKDRFSAERLKGVDSTLKIQPAKLEDSAVYLCASSLGRHNEKLFFGSGTQLSVL.

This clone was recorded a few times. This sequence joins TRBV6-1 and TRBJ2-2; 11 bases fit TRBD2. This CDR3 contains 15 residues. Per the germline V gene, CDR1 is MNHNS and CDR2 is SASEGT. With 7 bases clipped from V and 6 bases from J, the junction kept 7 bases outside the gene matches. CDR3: CASIASSGGAGELFF. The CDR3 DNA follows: TGTGCCAGCATCGCGAGTAGCGGGGGGGCCGGGGAGCTGTTTTTT.

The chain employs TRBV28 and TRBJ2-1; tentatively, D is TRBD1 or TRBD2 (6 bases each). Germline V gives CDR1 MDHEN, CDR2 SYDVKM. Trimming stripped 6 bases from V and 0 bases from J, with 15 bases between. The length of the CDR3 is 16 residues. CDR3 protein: CASRGASGPSYNEQFF. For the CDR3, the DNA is TGTGCCAGCAGGGGGGCGAGCGGGCCCTCCTACAATGAGCAGTTCTTC.

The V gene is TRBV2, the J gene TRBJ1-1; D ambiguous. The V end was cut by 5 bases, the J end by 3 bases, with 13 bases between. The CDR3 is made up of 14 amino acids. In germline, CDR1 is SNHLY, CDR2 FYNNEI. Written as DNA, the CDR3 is TGTGCCAGCAGTCTGGGTGGAGAACACACTGAAGCTTTCTTT. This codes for CASSLGGEHTEAFF.

Written as DNA, the CDR3 is TGTGCCAGCTCACCACCGCAAGGAAACGAGCAGTACTTC. It encodes CASSPPQGNEQYF. The rearrangement joins TRBV18 to TRBJ2-5; D unresolved. Matching the DNA end better, TRBJ2-7 makes the J call doubtful. Germline CDR1 reads KGHSH; CDR2 reads LQKENI. CDR3 length: 13 residues.

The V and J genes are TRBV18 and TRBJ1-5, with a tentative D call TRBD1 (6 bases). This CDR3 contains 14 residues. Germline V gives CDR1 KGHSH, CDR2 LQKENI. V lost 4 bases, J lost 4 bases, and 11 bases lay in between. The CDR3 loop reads CASSLGRGNQPQHF. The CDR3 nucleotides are TGTGCCAGCTCACTCGGGAGGGGGAATCAGCCCCAGCATTTT.

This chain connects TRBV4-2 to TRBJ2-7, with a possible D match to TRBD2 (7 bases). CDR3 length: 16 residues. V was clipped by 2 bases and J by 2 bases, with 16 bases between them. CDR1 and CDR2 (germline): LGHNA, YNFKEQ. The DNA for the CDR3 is TGTGCCAGCAGCCAAACGCGGGGCGGGGGCCCCTACGAGCAGTACTTC. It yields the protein CASSQTRGGGPYEQYF.

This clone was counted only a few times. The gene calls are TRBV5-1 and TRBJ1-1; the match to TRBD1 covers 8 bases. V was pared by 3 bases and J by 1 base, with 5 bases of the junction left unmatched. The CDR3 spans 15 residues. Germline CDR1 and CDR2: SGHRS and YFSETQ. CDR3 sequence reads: CASSSRQGRNTEAFF. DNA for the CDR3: TGCGCCAGCAGCTCAAGACAGGGGCGGAACACTGAAGCTTTCTTT.

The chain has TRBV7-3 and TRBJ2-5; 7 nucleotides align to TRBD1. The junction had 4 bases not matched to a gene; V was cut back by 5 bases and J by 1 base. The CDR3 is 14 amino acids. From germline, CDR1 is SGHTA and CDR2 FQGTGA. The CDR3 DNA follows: TGTGCCAGCAGCCCGACAGGGCTCCAAGAGACCCAGTACTTC. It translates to CASSPTGLQETQYF.

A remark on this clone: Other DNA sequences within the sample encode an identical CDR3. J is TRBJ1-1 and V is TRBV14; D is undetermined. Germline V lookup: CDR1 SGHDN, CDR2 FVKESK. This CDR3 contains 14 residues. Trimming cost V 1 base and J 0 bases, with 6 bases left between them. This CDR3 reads CASSQAGMNTEAFF. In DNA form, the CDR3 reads TGTGCCAGCAGCCAAGCGGGAATGAACACTGAAGCTTTCTTT.

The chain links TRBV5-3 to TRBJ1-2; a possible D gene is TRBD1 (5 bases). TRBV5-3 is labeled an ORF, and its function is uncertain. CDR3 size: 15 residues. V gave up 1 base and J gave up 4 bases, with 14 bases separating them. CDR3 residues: CARSLRRGSRYGYTF. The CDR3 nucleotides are TGTGCCAGAAGCTTGCGTCGGGGCAGTCGCTATGGCTACACCTTC.

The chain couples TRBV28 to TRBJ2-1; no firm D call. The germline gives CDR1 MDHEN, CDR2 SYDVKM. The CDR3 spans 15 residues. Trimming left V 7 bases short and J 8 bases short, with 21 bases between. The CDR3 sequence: CASNYYTPDRDEQFF. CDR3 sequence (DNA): TGTGCCAGCAATTATTATACTCCGGATCGGGATGAGCAGTTCTTC.

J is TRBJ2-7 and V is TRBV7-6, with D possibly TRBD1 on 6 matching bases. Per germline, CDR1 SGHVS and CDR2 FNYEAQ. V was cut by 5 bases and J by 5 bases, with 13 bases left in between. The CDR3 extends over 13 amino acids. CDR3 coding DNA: TGTGCCAGCAGCCCCGAGGGGGTTAACGAGCAGTACGTC. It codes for CASSPEGVNEQYV.

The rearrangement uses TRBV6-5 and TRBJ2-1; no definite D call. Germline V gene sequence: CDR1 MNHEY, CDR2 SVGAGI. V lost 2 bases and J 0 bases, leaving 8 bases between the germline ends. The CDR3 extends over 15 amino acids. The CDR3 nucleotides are TGTGCCAGCAGTTACCAGTCCAGCTCCTACAATGAGCAGTTCTTC. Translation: CASSYQSSSYNEQFF.

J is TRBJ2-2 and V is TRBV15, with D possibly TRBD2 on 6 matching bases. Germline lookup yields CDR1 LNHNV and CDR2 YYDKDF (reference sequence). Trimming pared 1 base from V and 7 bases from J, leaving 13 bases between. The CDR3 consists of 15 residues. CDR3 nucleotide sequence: TGTGCCACCAGCAGAGCCGGGACTTTGAACGGGGAGCTGTTTTTT. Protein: CATSRAGTLNGELFF. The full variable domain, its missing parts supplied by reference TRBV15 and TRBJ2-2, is DAMVIQNPRYQVTQFGKPVTLSCSQTLNHNVMYWYQQKSSQAPKLLFHYYDKDFNNEADTPDNFQSRRPNTSFCFLDIRSPGLGDTAMYLCATSRAGTLNGELFFGEGSRLTVL.

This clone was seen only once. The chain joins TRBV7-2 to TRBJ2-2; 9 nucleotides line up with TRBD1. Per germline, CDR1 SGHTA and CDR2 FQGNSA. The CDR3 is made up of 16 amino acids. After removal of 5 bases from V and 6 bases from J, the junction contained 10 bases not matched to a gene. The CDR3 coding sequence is TGTGCCAGCAGCCCTAGGGGGACAGGGAGGTCCGGGGAGCTGTTTTTT. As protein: CASSPRGTGRSGELFF.

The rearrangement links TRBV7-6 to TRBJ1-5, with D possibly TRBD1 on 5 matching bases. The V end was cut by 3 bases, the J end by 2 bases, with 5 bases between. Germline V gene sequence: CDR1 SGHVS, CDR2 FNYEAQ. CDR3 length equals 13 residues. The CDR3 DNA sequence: TGTGCCAGCAGCTTGACAGGCAATCAGCCCCAGCATTTT. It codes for CASSLTGNQPQHF.

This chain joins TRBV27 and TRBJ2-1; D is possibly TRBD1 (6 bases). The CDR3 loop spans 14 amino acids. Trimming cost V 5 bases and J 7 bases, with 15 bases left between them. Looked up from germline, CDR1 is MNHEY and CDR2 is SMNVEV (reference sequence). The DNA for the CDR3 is TGTGCCAGCAGTCCCCCTTCAGGGGTAAATGAGCAGTTCTTC. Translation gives CASSPPSGVNEQFF.

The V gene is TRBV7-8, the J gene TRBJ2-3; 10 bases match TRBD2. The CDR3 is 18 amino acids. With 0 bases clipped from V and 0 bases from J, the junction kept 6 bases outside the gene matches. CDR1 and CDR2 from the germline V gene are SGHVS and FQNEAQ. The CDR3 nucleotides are TGTGCCAGCAGCTTAGCGGCTAGCGGGGGTGTTAGCACAGATACGCAGTATTTT. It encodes CASSLAASGGVSTDTQYF.

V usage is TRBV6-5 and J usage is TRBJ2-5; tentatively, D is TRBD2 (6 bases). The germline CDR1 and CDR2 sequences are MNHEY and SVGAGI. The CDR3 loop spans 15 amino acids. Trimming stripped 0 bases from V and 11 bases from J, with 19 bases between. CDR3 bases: TGTGCCAGCAGTTACTCCCCAGCTTCTGCACGGGAGCAGTACTTC. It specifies CASSYSPASAREQYF.

CDR3 coding DNA: TGTGCCAGCAGCTTAGGGGGAGAGGGGGCTCGGACAGATACGCAGTATTTT. Its protein product is CASSLGGEGARTDTQYF. V and J are TRBV13 and TRBJ2-3; 7 bases line up with TRBD1. J lost 3 bases, V lost 0 bases, and 9 bases had no gene match. Per the germline V gene, CDR1 is PRHDT and CDR2 is FYEKMQ (reference sequence). The CDR3 consists of 17 residues.

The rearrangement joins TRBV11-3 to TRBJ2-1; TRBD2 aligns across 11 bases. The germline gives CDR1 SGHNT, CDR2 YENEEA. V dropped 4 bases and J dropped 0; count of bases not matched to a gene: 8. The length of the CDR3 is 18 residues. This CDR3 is CASSSGTSGFSSYNEQFF. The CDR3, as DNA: TGTGCCAGCAGCTCCGGGACTAGCGGATTCAGCTCCTACAATGAGCAGTTCTTC.